These T cell receptor beta chains were read from a single sample in a study of shared clonotypes between healthy human individuals. Method: immunoSEQ multiplex PCR; TCRdb's copy keeps in-frame clones and lacks some. In the table there are around 2,000,000 clones, 85% to 95% of which are singletons. The sample comprised naive CD4+ T cells sorted from blood. The receptors stem from a man aged 18-30 years in good health. Both conserved end residues are part of each CDR3. D genes are given only for firm matches. A clone size is listed for some rows: how often the clone was seen (once, few, many), or a class if it is expanded.

>.|TRBJ2-7|TRBV10-2|.
TGCGCCAGCAAACGAGGGGGGCAACCCTACGAGCAGTACTTC
CASKRGGQPYEQYF
>.|TRBJ2-2|TRBV14|.
TGTGCCAGCAGCAAGAGGGTTGTTTCGAACACCGGGGAGCTGTTTTTT
CASSKRVVSNTGELFF
>.|TRBJ2-1|TRBV5-1|TRBD2
TGCGCCAGCCGTCTTACTAGCGGGATGCGAGACAATGAGCAGTTCTTC
CASRLTSGMRDNEQFF
>.|TRBJ2-6|TRBV10-2|.
TGCGCCAGCAGTGAAGGAGGGGGCCTCCCTGGGGCCAACGTCCTGACTTTC
CASSEGGGLPGANVLTF
>.|TRBJ2-5|TRBV10-3|TRBD2
TGTGCCATAGGGACTAGTAAAGAGACCCAGTACTTC
CAIGTSKETQYF
>.|TRBJ2-7|TRBV7-9|.
TGTGCCAGCAGCTTAGGAGCTTACGAGCAGTACTTC
CASSLGAYEQYF
>.|TRBJ2-5|TRBV9|TRBD2
TGTGCCAGCAGCGTAGCTCTAGCGGGAGTCGGGGAGACCCAGTACTTC
CASSVALAGVGETQYF
>.|TRBJ2-4|TRBV6-1|.
TGTGCCACCAACCTACAGGGTGCCAAAAACATTCAGTACTTC
CATNLQGAKNIQYF
>once|TRBJ1-1|TRBV10-3|.
TGTGCCATCAGTGATGGGGGAGGCACTGAAGCTTTCTTT
CAISDGGGTEAFF
>.|TRBJ1-4|TRBV2|.
TGTGCCAGCATTGGAAGGGCCTGGGATGAAAAACTGTTTTTT
CASIGRAWDEKLFF
>.|TRBJ1-2|TRBV5-1|TRBD1
TGCGCCAGCAGCTTGGCCAAGGGACAGGGATACCTTAACTATGGCTACACCTTC
CASSLAKGQGYLNYGYTF
>once|TRBJ1-4|TRBV2|.
TGTGCCAGCAGTGAAGCGCTAGGCGGCGGCAATGAAAAACTGTTTTTT
CASSEALGGGNEKLFF
>.|TRBJ1-4|TRBV4-3|TRBD1
TGCGCCAGCAGCCCAGGACAGGGGGCATTTAATGAAAAACTGTTTTTT
CASSPGQGAFNEKLFF
>.|TRBJ2-2|TRBV9|.
TGTGCCAGCAGCGTAGTGTCAACCGGGGAGCTGTTTTTT
CASSVVSTGELFF
>.|TRBJ2-3|TRBV10-1|.
TGCGCCAGCAGTGATTCCCCACCCGATACGCAGTATTTT
CASSDSPPDTQYF
>.|TRBJ2-2|TRBV5-1|TRBD1
TGCGCCAGCAGCGGACAGGGGATAGGCACCGGGGAGCTGTTTTTT
CASSGQGIGTGELFF
>once|TRBJ2-3|TRBV7-9|.
TGTGCCAGCAGCCTAGAGGGCACGAATACAGATACGCAGTATTTT
CASSLEGTNTDTQYF
>.|TRBJ2-7|TRBV28|.
TGTGCCAGCATTCCTAGGAGTTACGAGCAGTACTTC
CASIPRSYEQYF
>.|TRBJ2-5|TRBV18|.
TGTGCCAGCTCACCACTCCCTTCGGGGGAGACCCAGTACTTC
CASSPLPSGETQYF
>.|TRBJ2-3|TRBV5-1|TRBD2
TGCGCCAGCAACCCAAGCGGGAGCGGCACAGATACGCAGTATTTT
CASNPSGSGTDTQYF
>few|TRBJ2-7|TRBV10-2|TRBD2
TGCGCCAGCATGGAGGGGGGGACTAGCGGCTCCTACGAGCAGTACTTC
CASMEGGTSGSYEQYF
>once|TRBJ2-1|TRBV4-3|TRBD2
TGCGCCAGCAGCCCTACGACTAGCGGGGTTTACAATGAGCAGTTCTTC
CASSPTTSGVYNEQFF
>.|TRBJ2-5|TRBV18|.
TGTGCCAGCTCAGAACTCCAAGAGACCCAGTACTTC
CASSELQETQYF
>.|TRBJ2-7|TRBV2|.
TGTGCCAGCAGCGGGAGTTTCTACGAGCAGTACTTC
CASSGSFYEQYF
>.|TRBJ2-1|TRBV11-2|TRBD1
TGTGCCAGCAGCGCATCCGGGACAGGATCCTACAATGAGCAGTTCTTC
CASSASGTGSYNEQFF
>.|TRBJ1-1|TRBV29-1|.
TGCAGCGTGACCGGGACGGGGAACACTGAAGCTTTCTTT
CSVTGTGNTEAFF
>.|TRBJ1-6|TRBV30|.
TGTGCCTGGGGGGGGAGGATCACTTCACCCCTCCACTTT
CAWGGRITSPLHF
>.|TRBJ1-1|TRBV10-3|TRBD1
TGTGCCATCAGTGACCTGGGACAGCCCATGAACACTGAAGCTTTCTTT
CAISDLGQPMNTEAFF
>.|TRBJ1-5|TRBV5-6|TRBD1
TGTGCCAGCAGCTTGTGGGACAGGATCCCCAATCAGCCCCAGCATTTT
CASSLWDRIPNQPQHF